This TCR beta chain originates from a study of T cells after yellow fever vaccination. Broader study findings: Bulk-population clonotypes that are abundant could appear as contaminants in FACS-sorted repertoires. Secondary responses were weaker yet peaked faster, day 5 versus 15.

Of note for this clonotype: As yet, its antigen is unknown.

As TCR cDNA was made by 5'RACE template switching, a universal primer site and UMIs were added. TCRdb re-analysed the 5' RACE reads in MiXCR, keeping a single row per CDR3 protein. The sample includes more than 95,000 distinct CDR3 sequences, almost 9% of them seen just once. The germline V and J ends were trimmed by 4 bases and 4 bases, with 16 bases remaining between them. CDR1 MNHEY and CDR2 SVGEGT come from the germline V gene. The CDR3 sequence is 15 residues long. The sequence was collected from a young man who received the YFV17D yellow fever vaccine. This chain connects TRBV6-2 or TRBV6-3 to TRBJ2-5, with a tentative D call TRBD2 (5 bases). Here the sequenced sample was CD8+ T cells sorted from PBMCs, taken on the day of the yellow fever booster vaccination. In nucleotides, the CDR3 is TGTGCCAGCAGTTCTAGCTCCGGGCATCCAGAGACCCAGTACTTC. This sequence encodes CASSSSSGHPETQYF.